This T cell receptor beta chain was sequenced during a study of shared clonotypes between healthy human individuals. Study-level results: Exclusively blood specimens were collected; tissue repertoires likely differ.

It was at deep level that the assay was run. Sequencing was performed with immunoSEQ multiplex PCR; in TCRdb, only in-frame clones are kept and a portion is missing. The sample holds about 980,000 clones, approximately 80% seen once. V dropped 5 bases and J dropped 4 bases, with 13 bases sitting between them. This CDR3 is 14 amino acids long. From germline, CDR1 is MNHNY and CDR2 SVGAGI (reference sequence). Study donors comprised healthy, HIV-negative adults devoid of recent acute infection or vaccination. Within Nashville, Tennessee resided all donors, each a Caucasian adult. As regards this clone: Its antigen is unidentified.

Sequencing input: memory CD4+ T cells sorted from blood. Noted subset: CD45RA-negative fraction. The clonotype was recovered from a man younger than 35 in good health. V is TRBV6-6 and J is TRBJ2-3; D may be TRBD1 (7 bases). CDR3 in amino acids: CASSPPGGSDTQYF. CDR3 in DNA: TGTGCCAGCAGTCCCCCAGGGGGGTCAGATACGCAGTATTTT.